This T cell receptor beta chain is from a study of cytomegalovirus exposure and HLA in healthy donors. V lost 8 bases and J 0 bases, leaving 19 bases between the germline ends. CDR1 and CDR2 (germline): MNHNY, SVGAGI (reference sequence). This CDR3 spans 16 amino acids. The PCR had 60 Vbeta and 13 Jbeta primers. Some clones are missing from TCRdb's copy, which holds only in-frame ones; the method was immunoSEQ multiplex PCR. The table records about 190,000 clones, about 89% of them present only once. Regarding the study as a whole: Sequencing artifact likely explains a cluster of highly shared sequence variants. An analysis done earlier found most TCR beta V segments productive about 87% or about 30% of the time. A link between a missense DCLRE1C variant and TCR beta V- and J-gene trimming emerged from a later analysis.

On this clone: No antigen is known for it.

This receptor was taken from a man under 40 in good health and CMV-seronegative. The chain couples TRBV6-6 to TRBJ1-2, with D perhaps matching TRBD1 (6 bases). The sample taken for sequencing was PBMCs. The CDR3, as DNA: TGTGCCAGCGTGACTACGGCACAGGGAGCTAACTATGGCTACACCTTC. This translates into CASVTTAQGANYGYTF.